This is a list of T cell receptor beta chains from one sample in a study of cytomegalovirus exposure and HLA in healthy donors. Clones were read by immunoSEQ multiplex PCR, and TCRdb kept only the in-frame ones, dropping some. This sample has 95,000 to 150,000 clones; about 73% occur once, and the top ten carry about 4%. The source material was PBMCs. Receptors were obtained from a woman aged 45-65 years in good health and CMV-seropositive. The CDR3 runs from the conserved cysteine through the conserved F or W. The order of the fields is J gene, V gene, clone size, D gene, CDR3 DNA, CDR3 protein. The D gene is left open where the match is weak. Not all rows give a size; the values are once, few, many and, for expanded clones, a class.

TRBJ2-1,TRBV9,.,TRBD1,TGTGCCAGCAGCCCCTATGACAGGGGCAATGAGCAGTTCTTC,CASSPYDRGNEQFF
TRBJ1-6,TRBV6-1,.,.,TGTGCCAGCAGTGTACTTGGCCGGGGAAATTCACCCCTCCACTTT,CASSVLGRGNSPLHF
TRBJ2-2,TRBV7-8,.,.,TGTGCCAGCAGCTTAGGGACTATACGGGCCGGGGAGCTGTTTTTT,CASSLGTIRAGELFF
TRBJ2-2,TRBV6-1,once,.,TGTGCCAGCAAAAGGACTACCGGGGAGCTGTTTTTT,CASKRTTGELFF
TRBJ1-4,TRBV18,.,TRBD1,TGTGCCAGCTCAAGCCGGGACAGGGACCATGAAAAACTGTTTTTT,CASSSRDRDHEKLFF
TRBJ2-1,TRBV19,.,TRBD1,TGTGCCAGTACTTTAGGACAGGGGGCTTGGGAGCAGTTCTTC,CASTLGQGAWEQFF
TRBJ1-4,TRBV7-9,.,TRBD1,TGTGCCAGCAGTTCGGGACAGGGGTATTTTTATGAAAAACTGTTTTTT,CASSSGQGYFYEKLFF
TRBJ2-7,TRBV7-7,few,.,TGTGCCAGCAGCCAAAACCACGGACAGAACTACGAGCAGTACTTC,CASSQNHGQNYEQYF
TRBJ2-3,TRBV10-1,.,.,TGCGCCAGCAGTGCCCGGGGGGCAGCAGATACGCAGTATTTT,CASSARGAADTQYF
TRBJ2-1,TRBV9,once,.,TGTGCCAGCAGCGTAGGGTCCGAGGGGGGGTACAATGAGCAGTTCTTC,CASSVGSEGGYNEQFF
TRBJ2-1,TRBV2,.,.,TGTGCCAGCAGTGCTAGCCGACATGAGCAGTTCTTC,CASSASRHEQFF
TRBJ2-4,TRBV6-5,.,.,TGTGCCAGCAGTTACAGGACACGGAATGACATTCAGTACTTC,CASSYRTRNDIQYF
TRBJ1-1,TRBV5-1,.,.,TGCGCCAGCAGCCCCAGGGGAGCGGACACTGAAGCTTTCTTT,CASSPRGADTEAFF
TRBJ2-3,TRBV11-2,.,TRBD2,TGTGCCAGCAACCGGGGGGGCCCTAGCACAGATACGCAGTATTTT,CASNRGGPSTDTQYF
TRBJ2-6,TRBV19,.,.,TGTGCCAGCCGGCGCCAGGATTTCTCTGGGGCCAACGTCCTGACTTTC,CASRRQDFSGANVLTF
TRBJ1-6,TRBV5-4,once,.,TGTGCCAGCCGGGAGACCTATAATTCACCCCTCCACTTT,CASRETYNSPLHF
TRBJ2-1,TRBV4-1,.,.,TGCGCCAGCAGCCACACTTCAGCGGGTGGGGAGTTCTTC,CASSHTSAGGEFF
TRBJ1-1,TRBV5-6,.,.,TGTGCCAGCAGCCAGGACACTGAAGCTTTCTTT,CASSQDTEAFF
TRBJ2-7,TRBV5-1,.,.,TGCGCCAGCCGTATATCGGCAGGGAATCCCTACGAGCAGTACTTC,CASRISAGNPYEQYF
TRBJ2-3,TRBV5-1,.,TRBD2,TGCGCCAGCAGCTTGGCCACTAGCGGATGGTCCCGTAAAGCTAGCACAGATACGCAGTATTTT,CASSLATSGWSRKASTDTQYF
TRBJ2-2,TRBV14,.,TRBD1,TGTGCCAGCAGCCTGCGGGGACAGGGGGTTAAACGGGTCACCGGGGAGCTGTTTTTT,CASSLRGQGVKRVTGELFF
TRBJ2-2,TRBV7-2,.,TRBD1,TGTGCCAGCAGCCCCGGGACAGGGGTAACCGGGGAGCTGTTTTTT,CASSPGTGVTGELFF
TRBJ2-7,TRBV9,.,.,TGTGCCAGCAGCGTAGGCCAGGGGACGGGCGACGAGCAGTACTTC,CASSVGQGTGDEQYF
TRBJ1-5,TRBV7-2,.,.,TGTGCCAGCAGCTTAGACAGGGACCAGCCCCAGCATTTT,CASSLDRDQPQHF
TRBJ2-1,TRBV7-9,once,TRBD1,TGTGCCAGCAGCTTACCGAGGGGGCTAATCAATGAGCAGTTCTTC,CASSLPRGLINEQFF
TRBJ1-6,TRBV7-9,.,TRBD1,TGTGCCAGCAGCTCGGGACAGGGGAATTATTCACCCCTCCACTTT,CASSSGQGNYSPLHF
TRBJ1-6,TRBV6-5,.,TRBD1,TGCGGGACAGGGGTCTCCTATAATTCACCCCTCCACTTT,CGTGVSYNSPLHF
TRBJ2-3,TRBV11-3,.,.,TGTGCCAGCAGCCGACTAGGGCTCGATACGCAGTATTTT,CASSRLGLDTQYF
TRBJ2-1,TRBV5-1,.,.,TGCGCCAGCAGCTTGTCAGGGATAAGCTCCTACAATGAGCAGTTCTTC,CASSLSGISSYNEQFF
TRBJ1-1,TRBV2,.,.,TGTGCCAGCGGGCAGGGGTCGGGGGAAGCTTTCTTT,CASGQGSGEAFF
TRBJ1-2,TRBV19,.,TRBD1,TGTGCCAGTAGAAACGGACAGGGGAGCTATGGCTACACCTTC,CASRNGQGSYGYTF
TRBJ2-3,TRBV7-9,few,.,TGTGCCTCGGGGGTCACAGATACGCAGTATTTT,CASGVTDTQYF
TRBJ2-5,TRBV7-9,.,.,TGTGCCAGCAGCATCCGAGTAGAGACCCAGTACTTC,CASSIRVETQYF
TRBJ2-5,TRBV18,.,.,TGTGCCAGCTCACCAGGTATAAGGGGTGAGGAGACCCAGTACTTC,CASSPGIRGEETQYF
TRBJ1-1,TRBV11-2,.,TRBD1,TGTGCCAGCAAACCAGACAGGGACGGAGCTTTCTTT,CASKPDRDGAFF
TRBJ2-5,TRBV4-1,few,TRBD2,TGCGCCAGCAGCCAAGGGACCACTAGCGGGGGGGCAGAGACCCAGTACTTC,CASSQGTTSGGAETQYF
TRBJ2-3,TRBV7-2,once,.,TGTGCCAGCAGAGAAGGAGCAGATACGCAGTATTTT,CASREGADTQYF
TRBJ1-3,TRBV9,once,TRBD1,TGTGCCAGCAGCTCCAGACAGGGGGGAAACACCATATATTTT,CASSSRQGGNTIYF
TRBJ2-4,TRBV28,many,.,TGTGCCAGCAGTCTGACAACCACATTAATGAGAGCCAAAAACATTCAGTACTTC,CASSLTTTLMRAKNIQYF
TRBJ1-1,TRBV6-1,.,.,TGTGCCAGCAGGAGAGGGCCTGAAGCTTTCTTT,CASRRGPEAFF
TRBJ2-3,TRBV14,.,TRBD1,TGTGCCAGCAGCCAAGATCTTCAGGGGGCAGCAGATACGCAGTATTTT,CASSQDLQGAADTQYF
TRBJ2-3,TRBV4-1,.,TRBD2,TGCGCCAGCAGCCATAGACTAGCGGGGGGCACAGATACGCAGTATTTT,CASSHRLAGGTDTQYF
TRBJ2-7,TRBV18,.,TRBD2,TGTGCCAGCTCAACCATAGCGGGGGGTACCTACGAGCAGTACTTC,CASSTIAGGTYEQYF
TRBJ2-6,TRBV10-3,.,TRBD2,TGTGCCATCAGTGCCGGGACTAGCGGGGGGCCTAACCAGTCTGGGGCCAACGTCCTGACTTTC,CAISAGTSGGPNQSGANVLTF
TRBJ2-7,TRBV9,few,.,TGTGCCAGCAGCGCTTTTCTAGGGAGCTCCTACGAGCAGTACTTC,CASSAFLGSSYEQYF
TRBJ1-6,TRBV27,few,.,TGTGCCAGCAGTTTCGACAGGAATAATTCACCCCTCCACTTT,CASSFDRNNSPLHF
TRBJ2-3,TRBV29-1,.,TRBD2,TGCAGCGTTGAACCTAGCGGGTCCGACACAGATACGCAGTATTTT,CSVEPSGSDTDTQYF
TRBJ1-4,TRBV4-3,.,.,TGCGCCAGCAGCCAAGACGAGAACCGGAGGGGTAATGAAAAACTGTTTTTT,CASSQDENRRGNEKLFF
TRBJ1-5,TRBV27,.,TRBD1,TGTGCCAGCAGTCAGGGACAGGGGAGACAGCCCCAGCATTTT,CASSQGQGRQPQHF
TRBJ2-7,TRBV4-3,.,TRBD2,TGCGCCAGCAGCCATGCTAGCGGGGGGCTCTACTACGAGCAGTACTTC,CASSHASGGLYYEQYF
TRBJ2-4,TRBV5-8,.,.,TGTGCCAGCAGGTACAGGGAAGGGACCAAAAACATTCAGTACTTC,CASRYREGTKNIQYF
TRBJ1-5,TRBV28,once,TRBD1,TGTGCCAGCAGTTTATGGAAGACAGGGGGATTGCAGCCCCAGCATTTT,CASSLWKTGGLQPQHF
TRBJ1-1,TRBV5-1,.,.,TGCGCCAGCAGCACAACAGTGAACACTGAAGCTTTCTTT,CASSTTVNTEAFF
TRBJ1-5,TRBV15,few,TRBD1,TGTGCCACTAGAGGCGAGGGACAGGGATATCAGCCCCAGCATTTT,CATRGEGQGYQPQHF
TRBJ1-1,TRBV5-5,few,TRBD1,TGTGCCAGCAGCTGGGGGGACAGGAGGGCTACTACTGAAGCTTTCTTT,CASSWGDRRATTEAFF
TRBJ2-1,TRBV6-5,few,.,TGTGCCAGCAGCGAAAAAGGCGGGCAGTTCTTC,CASSEKGGQFF
TRBJ2-1,TRBV18,once,.,TGTGCCAGCTCGACAGACAGGAGCATAAATGAGCAGTTCTTC,CASSTDRSINEQFF